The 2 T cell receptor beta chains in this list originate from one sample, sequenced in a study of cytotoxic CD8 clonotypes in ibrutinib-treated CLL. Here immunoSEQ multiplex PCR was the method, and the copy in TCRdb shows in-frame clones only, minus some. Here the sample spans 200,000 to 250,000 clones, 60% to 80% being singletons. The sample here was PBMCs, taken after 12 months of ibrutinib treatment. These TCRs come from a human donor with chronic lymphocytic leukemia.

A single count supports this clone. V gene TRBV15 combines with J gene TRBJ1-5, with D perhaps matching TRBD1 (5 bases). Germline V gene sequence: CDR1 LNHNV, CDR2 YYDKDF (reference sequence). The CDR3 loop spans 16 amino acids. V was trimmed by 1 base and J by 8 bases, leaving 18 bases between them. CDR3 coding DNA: TGTGCCACCAGCAGAGTCACCCAGAGTGGGGGAAAGCCCCAGCATTTT. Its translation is CATSRVTQSGGKPQHF.

The CDR3 coding sequence is TGCGCCAGCAGCCAGGGCCAGGAGCGGGTATCATACAATGAGCAGTTCTTC. It is translated as CASSQGQERVSYNEQFF. The chain couples TRBV4-1 to TRBJ2-1; tentatively, D is TRBD2 (6 bases). Trimming took off 3 bases at V and 4 bases at J, with 19 bases between the two ends. The CDR3 has 17 amino acids. The germline V gene encodes CDR1 MGHRA and CDR2 YSYEKL.